The source of this TCR beta chain is a study of blood T cell repertoires in COVID-19 (dated by TCRdb to 2019 to 2021). Regarding the research as a whole: Collaborator samples came from the United States, Italy and Spain and covered acute and convalescent phases of COVID-19. Subjects who had been exposed to COVID-19, were actively infected with it, or had recovered from it provided the deeply sampled blood TCRbeta repertoires that made up the dataset. Nearly every sample came with metadata listing a de-identified subject ID, COVID-19 status, age in years and sex. Samples were obtained from the ongoing ImmuneRACE study (first 160 participants) and from 1,000 to 1,500 subjects provided by 6 global collaborators. HLA class I and class II types, where available, came from metadata supplied by the sample provider rather than from assay-based typing. The material from the prospective study consisted of cDNA or gDNA derived from T cells, B-cell-depleted T cells, or PBMCs. The repertoires were released in a freely available public database meant as a resource for research on the immune response to SARS-CoV-2. Paper-wide results and their limitations: The quantity of clinical and demographic metadata differed by source and by participant and was supplied without curation.

TCRbeta CDR3 regions were amplified from genomic DNA using the immunoSEQ Assay, a bias-controlled multiplex PCR. Concerning the study's data processing: Nucleated cell counts per sample were estimated from amplification of reference gene primers within the assay. Sequence reads were collapsed and filtered to measure the absolute abundance of every unique TCRbeta CDR3 rearrangement. For each sample, productive Simpson clonality was calculated as the square root of Simpson's diversity index over productive rearrangements. TCRdb mirrors the immuneACCESS table, restricted to in-frame sequences. Some clones are absent from its copies; in checked studies, under half trace to an unresolved V gene, and the reason for the others is unknown. V and J calls and clone size are copied from that table; D and trimming were computed from the DNA. For this sample the table gives about 280,000 clones, of which roughly 85% were detected only once. Of the sample, about 2.5% falls within the top ten clones.

In the prospective study, participants were roughly 18 to 95 years old, resided in 24 geographic areas of the United States, and were enrolled through a virtual design. To assign participants to cohorts, the prospective study relied on clinical history that participants themselves reported in a screening survey and a study questionnaire. Recovered participants in ImmuneRACE Cohort 3 were defined as having two consecutive negative NP/OP PCR tests, clearance from a healthcare professional, or resolution of symptoms. Mobile phlebotomists in the prospective study collected whole blood, serum and a nasopharyngeal or oropharyngeal swab from every participant. Additional blood draws and questionnaires over a 2-month period could optionally be provided by prospective study participants. Prospective study blood samples were shipped either frozen or at room temperature before DNA extraction. The CDR3 starts with the cysteine, ends with the phenylalanine, and has 17 residues. Only the CDR3 DNA stays, 51 bases, in frame from base 1. The germline V gene supplies CDR1 SGHDT and CDR2 YYEEEE. V and J are trimmed by 3 bases and 3 bases, and the gene matches miss 11 bases of the junction.

With respect to this clone: What antigen it recognizes has not been identified. Per-nucleotide qualities are absent, and no much larger clonotype sits a single base away.

The chain is made from TRBV5-6 and TRBJ2-7; the central 11 bases match TRBD2. The sequencing input was PBMCs or T cells enriched from blood (not recorded which). The clonotype comes from a woman aged 45 to 65 who had recovered from COVID-19. The CDR3 in this case is CASSSEDLAGGHYEQYF. The DNA is TGTGCCAGCAGCTCGGAGGATTTAGCGGGGGGGCACTACGAGCAGTACTTC.